The clone carrying this TCR beta chain was recorded many times. The antigen is unknown. In TCRdb, the 5' RACE reads were re-called with MiXCR into one record per CDR3 protein. Of some 31,000 distinct CDR3 sequences in the sample, over 4% are singletons; the top ten hold around 23%. This sample stems from a study of neurological immune-mediated disorders. The germline V gene has CDR1 SGHRS and CDR2 YFSETQ. There are 15 residues in the CDR3. V lost 4 bases to trimming and J lost 6 bases; unmatched junction nucleotides: 11. Study-level points and caveats: HTLV-1-associated myelopathy displayed the greatest TCR clonal expansion, and multiple sclerosis exhibited the smallest, lower than that of healthy controls.

The sequenced material came from PBMCs. The sequence was obtained from a man between 18 and 35 years old in good health. The chain uses TRBV5-1 and TRBJ2-7, with 9 bases aligning to TRBD1. In nucleotides, the CDR3 is TGCGCCAGCAGCGCCCGGACAGGGGAACTCGGCGAGCAGTACTTC. This translates into CASSARTGELGEQYF.